These T cell receptor beta chains were read from a single sample in a study of cytomegalovirus exposure and HLA in healthy donors. Here immunoSEQ multiplex PCR was the method, and the copy in TCRdb shows in-frame clones only, minus some. The table has more than 250,000 clones, 70% to 90% seen once. The sequencing sample was made of PBMCs. The receptors stem from a woman between 18 and 29 years old in good health and CMV-seronegative. CDR3s include the opening cysteine and the closing phenylalanine or tryptophan. Each record gives: clone size, D gene, J gene, V gene, CDR3 protein, CDR3 DNA. D genes are given only for firm matches. Clone size is given for some rows only: seen once, a few or many times, or a class if the clone is expanded.

-	TRBD1	TRBJ1-4	TRBV7-9	CASSLADRGSATNEKLFF	TGTGCCAGCAGCTTAGCTGACAGGGGCAGTGCAACTAATGAAAAACTGTTTTTT
few	-	TRBJ2-7	TRBV21-1	CASSPQTQGDYEQYF	TGTGCCAGCAGCCCTCAGACACAGGGGGACTACGAGCAGTACTTC
-	TRBD1	TRBJ2-2	TRBV6-5	CAIHSGQGADGELFF	TGTGCCATCCATTCCGGACAGGGTGCTGACGGGGAGCTGTTTTTT
-	-	TRBJ1-5	TRBV21-1	CASSKAEGAWQPQHF	TGTGCCAGCAGCAAAGCGGAAGGGGCCTGGCAGCCCCAGCATTTT
-	TRBD1	TRBJ1-1	TRBV12-5	CASGFPRGEAFF	TGTGCTAGTGGTTTCCCCAGGGGGGAAGCTTTCTTT
-	-	TRBJ2-2	TRBV11-3	CASSLDRTSGELFF	TGTGCCAGCAGCTTAGACCGGACATCCGGGGAGCTGTTTTTT
few	TRBD1	TRBJ2-7	TRBV4-1	CASSHRDRRSYEQYF	TGCGCCAGCAGCCACCGGGACAGGAGATCCTACGAGCAGTACTTC
-	TRBD1	TRBJ1-2	TRBV7-9	CASSWDRGEDGYTF	TGTGCCAGCAGCTGGGACAGGGGGGAGGATGGCTACACCTTC
-	TRBD1	TRBJ2-2	TRBV11-1	CASSLNRGHGELFF	TGTGCCAGCAGCTTAAACAGGGGGCACGGGGAGCTGTTTTTT
-	-	TRBJ1-1	TRBV5-1	CASSFNKATEAFF	TGCGCCAGCAGCTTCAATAAAGCCACTGAAGCTTTCTTT
-	-	TRBJ2-5	TRBV30	CAWSRTGDRTQYF	TGTGCCTGGAGTCGGACTGGGGATAGGACCCAGTACTTC
few	TRBD1	TRBJ1-6	TRBV6-4	CASRTTGDNSPLHF	TGTGCCAGCAGAACGACAGGGGATAATTCACCCCTCCACTTT
-	-	TRBJ2-3	TRBV9	CASSVGVGTDTQYF	TGTGCCAGCAGCGTAGGAGTGGGCACAGATACGCAGTATTTT
-	-	TRBJ1-1	TRBV5-1	CASSEQGPPTEAFF	TGCGCCAGCAGCGAACAGGGTCCGCCGACTGAAGCTTTCTTT
-	-	TRBJ2-5	TRBV2	CASSVQGDQYF	TGTGCCAGCAGTGTACAGGGTGACCAGTACTTC
-	TRBD1	TRBJ1-2	TRBV6-1	CASSMTGVYGYTF	TGTGCCAGCAGCATGACAGGGGTCTATGGCTACACCTTC
few	-	TRBJ1-1	TRBV10-2	CASSDRNEAFF	TGCGCCAGCAGTGACAGGAATGAAGCTTTCTTT
-	TRBD1	TRBJ1-3	TRBV5-1	CASSGTTGGGNTIYF	TGCGCCAGCAGCGGAACAACAGGGGGTGGAAACACCATATATTTT
few	TRBD2	TRBJ2-1	TRBV7-2	CASSLSTSGEYNEQFF	TGTGCCAGCAGCTTATCGACTAGCGGGGAGTACAATGAGCAGTTCTTC
-	TRBD2	TRBJ2-3	TRBV5-1	CASRRLAGGNTDTQYF	TGCGCCAGCAGGCGACTAGCGGGGGGAAACACAGATACGCAGTATTTT
-	TRBD2	TRBJ2-7	TRBV19	CASSNPGGAIRGEQYF	TGTGCCAGTAGTAACCCCGGGGGGGCAATCCGGGGCGAGCAGTACTTC
few	-	TRBJ2-1	TRBV19	CASSLVGGGAYNEQFF	TGTGCCAGTAGTTTGGTAGGTGGGGGGGCGTACAATGAGCAGTTCTTC
few	-	TRBJ1-5	TRBV2	CASSNNQPQHF	TGTGCCAGCAGCAACAATCAGCCCCAGCATTTT
-	TRBD2	TRBJ2-1	TRBV10-3	CAISVSGSGDEQFF	TGTGCCATCAGTGTAAGCGGGAGTGGCGATGAGCAGTTCTTC
-	-	TRBJ2-3	TRBV5-6	CASSLVMRGLADTQYF	TGTGCCAGCAGCTTGGTTATGCGGGGGCTCGCAGATACGCAGTATTTT
-	-	TRBJ2-7	TRBV4-1	CASSQPDSYEQYF	TGCGCCAGCAGCCAACCGGACAGCTACGAGCAGTACTTC
-	-	TRBJ1-1	TRBV2	CASSFGQDTEAFF	TGTGCCAGCAGTTTTGGTCAGGACACTGAAGCTTTCTTT